A single sample is the source of the 22 T cell receptor beta chains below, sequenced in a study of patients and donors after allogeneic stem cell transplantation. TCRdb processed the RT-PCR reads anew with MiXCR; each CDR3 protein has one entry. This sample yields about 76,000 distinct CDR3 sequences, of which more than 25% are seen a single time; 26% belongs to the top ten. Sequences were obtained from blood, either unsorted or a sorted T cell fraction (not recorded which). These receptors came from a human donor who was either an allogeneic HSCT recipient or a stem cell or donor lymphocyte infusion donor (not recorded which). It is not recorded whose cells these are; they may come from a transplant donor.

This clonotype was detected a few times. The chain carries TRBV5-1 and TRBJ1-1; D unresolved. V lost 0 bases, J lost 0 bases, and 9 bases lay in between. This CDR3 spans 15 amino acids. Germline assignment: CDR1 SGHRS and CDR2 YFSETQ. Here the CDR3 DNA reads TGCGCCAGCAGCTTGGGAGGGCCCATGAACACTGAAGCTTTCTTT. Translating gives CASSLGGPMNTEAFF.

This clonotype appeared a few times. The genes are TRBV20-1 and TRBJ1-4; D is ambiguous. This CDR3 region has 14 residues. V lost 5 bases and J 8 bases, leaving 18 bases between the germline ends. Germline values: CDR1 DFQATT, CDR2 SNEGSKA (reference sequence). This CDR3 reads CSAVWLPSREKLFF. The CDR3 nucleotides are TGCAGTGCTGTCTGGCTGCCCTCGAGAGAAAAACTGTTTTTT.

This clonotype was picked up a small number of times. The rearrangement links TRBV24-1 to TRBJ2-7; no reliable D call. Germline V gene lookup returns CDR1 KGHDR and CDR2 SFDVKD. Trimming left V 2 bases short and J 6 bases short, with 4 bases between. This CDR3 is built from 11 residues. The CDR3 reads CATSDSLEQYF. The CDR3 DNA follows: TGTGCCACCAGTGATTCTCTCGAGCAGTACTTC.

Ten or more counts support this clonotype. The V call is TRBV20-1, the J call TRBJ1-5; no firm D call. The CDR3 loop spans 13 amino acids. Germline V gene lookup returns CDR1 DFQATT and CDR2 SNEGSKA (reference sequence). The germline V and J ends were trimmed by 3 bases and 6 bases, with 12 bases remaining between them. The CDR3 spells CSASSQILQPQHF. The CDR3 DNA reads TGCAGTGCTAGTAGCCAGATTCTTCAGCCCCAGCATTTT.

Only a few counts were recorded for this clonotype. The J gene is TRBJ1-6, the V gene TRBV10-3, with 9 bases aligning to TRBD1. Germline V gene sequence: CDR1 ENHRY, CDR2 SYGVKD. The CDR3 is 17 amino acids. Trimming removed 6 bases from V and 6 bases from J; junction bases left unmatched: 12. CDR3 residues: CAISPGVGQGGNSPLHF. The CDR3 bases are TGTGCCATCAGCCCTGGAGTGGGACAGGGAGGTAATTCACCCCTCCACTTT.

Written as DNA, the CDR3 is TGTGCCAGCAGTTACTCGCGAAAATTTTCAGGGGGCCCTCTCACTGAAGCTTTCTTT. It encodes CASSYSRKFSGGPLTEAFF. The chain employs TRBV6-5 and TRBJ1-1; 8 bases agree with TRBD1. CDR3 length: 19 amino acids. Germline-derived CDR1 and CDR2 are MNHEY and SVGAGI. Germline trimming cut 0 bases from V and 4 bases from J; bases unmatched to any gene: 16.

The chain couples TRBV5-1 to TRBJ2-1, with 9 bases aligning to TRBD2. V lost 5 bases, J lost 8 bases, and 14 bases stayed unmatched. This CDR3 comprises 16 residues. Germline V CDR1 and CDR2: SGHRS, YFSETQ. The CDR3 reads CASRLFGGGAFDEQFF. In DNA form, the CDR3 reads TGCGCCAGCAGGTTGTTTGGCGGGGGGGCTTTCGATGAGCAGTTCTTC.

This clonotype was seen only a few times. This sequence joins TRBV5-1 and TRBJ1-6; D unresolved. Germline lookup yields CDR1 SGHRS and CDR2 YFSETQ. The CDR3 totals 15 residues. V gave up 0 bases and J gave up 2 bases, with 6 bases separating them. The CDR3 is CASSLALPYNSPLHF. The CDR3 DNA sequence: TGCGCCAGCAGCTTGGCGCTTCCCTATAATTCACCCCTCCACTTT.

The gene calls are TRBV25-1 and TRBJ2-7; a weak D match, TRBD2 (5 bases). V was shortened by 1 base and J by 4 bases, with 8 bases between the two germline ends. There are 13 residues in the CDR3. The germline CDR1 and CDR2 sequences are MGHDK and SYGVNS. In DNA, the CDR3 is TGTGCCAGCAGTGAATCGGGGTATTACGAGCAGTACTTC. Amino acids: CASSESGYYEQYF.

This clonotype turned up a few times. The genes are TRBV7-9 and TRBJ1-1; D is unresolved. V was clipped by 1 base and J by 7 bases, with 10 bases between them. This CDR3 contains 13 residues. The germline gives CDR1 SEHNR, CDR2 FQNEAQ (reference sequence). The CDR3 DNA follows: TGTGCCAGCAGCTTAGGCCCTTGGGGTGAAGCTTTCTTT. This translates into CASSLGPWGEAFF. Looking up the rest from reference TRBV7-9 and TRBJ1-1 gives the full variable domain: DTGVSQNPRHKITKRGQNVTFRCDPISEHNRLYWYRQTLGQGPEFLTYFQNEAQLEKSRLLSDRFSAERPKGSFSTLEIQRTEQGDSAMYLCASSLGPWGEAFFGQGTRLTVV.

The chain is built from TRBV5-1 and TRBJ2-5; 13 nucleotides line up with TRBD2. CDR1 and CDR2 (germline): SGHRS, YFSETQ. The V and J ends lost 4 bases and 0 bases, in that order; junction bases with no gene match: 6. There are 17 residues in the CDR3. CDR3 sequence: CASSHTGLAGYQETQYF. The CDR3, as DNA: TGCGCCAGCAGCCATACGGGACTAGCGGGGTACCAAGAGACCCAGTACTTC.

V gene TRBV12-3 or TRBV12-4 combines with J gene TRBJ1-1, with a weak D call TRBD1 (6 bases). V gave up 0 bases and J gave up 6 bases, with 11 bases separating them. This CDR3 region has 14 residues. As DNA, the CDR3 is TGTGCCAGCAGTTTAGCGGGAGGGGGTCCTGAAGCTTTCTTT. Its translation: CASSLAGGGPEAFF.

The V gene is TRBV9, the J gene TRBJ2-7, with 7 bases matching TRBD1. The CDR3 has 15 residues. Germline lookup yields CDR1 SGDLS and CDR2 YYNGEE. V shed 4 bases and J 0 bases; nucleotides not matched to a gene: 7. The CDR3 protein is CASSLGQASSYEQYF. As DNA, the CDR3 is TGTGCCAGCAGCTTAGGACAGGCGAGCTCCTACGAGCAGTACTTC.

The chain has TRBV7-9 and TRBJ2-1; D may be TRBD1 or TRBD2 (5 bases each). Germline loops: CDR1 SEHNR, CDR2 FQNEAQ (reference sequence). The V and J ends lost 6 bases and 5 bases respectively, with 23 bases between them. The CDR3 covers 17 residues. As DNA, the CDR3 is TGTGCCAGCAGTCATTGGCCGCCGGGACCCTCAAACAATGAGCAGTTCTTC. Translated, it gives CASSHWPPGPSNNEQFF.

This clonotype was detected once. As DNA, the CDR3 is TGTGCCAGCAGTGGGGACAGGGTATACGAGCAGTACTTC. Protein sequence: CASSGDRVYEQYF. The chain uses TRBV12-3 or TRBV12-4 and TRBJ2-7; 9 nucleotides match TRBD1. V shed 5 bases, J shed 4 bases, and the junction held 3 bases outside the gene matches. This CDR3 is 13 amino acids long.

This chain connects TRBV5-1 to TRBJ1-1; D is unresolved. V lost 4 bases and J lost 8, with 21 bases in between. Germline V lookup: CDR1 SGHRS, CDR2 YFSETQ. This CDR3 is built from 15 residues. CDR3 sequence (DNA): TGCGCCAGCAGCGTCCGGGCCCATCACCACCAAGAAGCTTTCTTT. Its translation: CASSVRAHHHQEAFF.

Ten or more counts support this clonotype. The chain couples TRBV12-3 or TRBV12-4 to TRBJ2-3, with TRBD2 as a possible D gene (5 bases). V shed 6 bases and J shed 5 bases, with 9 bases lying between them. There are 12 residues in the CDR3. CDR3 amino acids: CASSSEGDTQYF. CDR3 in DNA: TGTGCCAGCAGCTCCGAGGGAGATACGCAGTATTTT.

Only a few counts were recorded for this clonotype. The rearrangement links TRBV29-1 to TRBJ1-4; no clear D gene. The germline gives CDR1 SQVTM, CDR2 ANQGSEA. CDR3 size: 12 residues. Trimming pared 5 bases from V and 10 bases from J, leaving 14 bases between. CDR3 amino acids: CSVYLEPGKLFF. The CDR3 bases are TGCAGCGTTTACCTCGAACCCGGAAAACTGTTTTTT.

The chain employs TRBV7-9 and TRBJ2-2, with 12 bases lining up with TRBD2. Germline-derived CDR1 and CDR2 are SEHNR and FQNEAQ (reference sequence). V shed 3 bases and J 7 bases; nucleotides not matched to a gene: 6. The CDR3 length is 16 residues. The CDR3 region is CASSLRGLAGFGELFF. DNA of the CDR3: TGTGCCAGCAGCTTGCGAGGACTAGCGGGATTCGGGGAGCTGTTTTTT.

The rearrangement joins TRBV10-3 to TRBJ2-7; D is possibly TRBD1 (6 bases). In germline, CDR1 is ENHRY, CDR2 SYGVKD. The length of the CDR3 is 13 residues. V lost 8 bases and J lost 0, with 11 bases in between. The CDR3 here is CAIRQASSYEQYF. The CDR3 nucleotides read TGTGCCATCCGACAGGCGAGCTCCTACGAGCAGTACTTC.

This clonotype was seen more than once but under ten times. This chain links TRBV5-1 with TRBJ2-7; D is unresolved. The ends were cut back, 5 bases at V and 3 bases at J, with 12 bases in the middle. Germline lookup yields CDR1 SGHRS and CDR2 YFSETQ. This CDR3 is built from 13 residues. The CDR3 region is CASRSSRGYEQYF. For the CDR3, the DNA is TGCGCCAGCAGGAGCTCTCGAGGCTACGAGCAGTACTTC.

V is TRBV6-2 or TRBV6-3 and J is TRBJ2-5; D possibly corresponds to TRBD2 (5 bases). Germline assignment: CDR1 MNHEY and CDR2 SVGEGT. The CDR3 runs 16 residues. Trimming shortened V by 7 bases and J by 5 bases, and 23 bases separated the two germline ends. The DNA for the CDR3 is TGTGCCAGCACCGATTTTGGACGTTCCTGGGAGGAGACCCAGTACTTC. Protein: CASTDFGRSWEETQYF.